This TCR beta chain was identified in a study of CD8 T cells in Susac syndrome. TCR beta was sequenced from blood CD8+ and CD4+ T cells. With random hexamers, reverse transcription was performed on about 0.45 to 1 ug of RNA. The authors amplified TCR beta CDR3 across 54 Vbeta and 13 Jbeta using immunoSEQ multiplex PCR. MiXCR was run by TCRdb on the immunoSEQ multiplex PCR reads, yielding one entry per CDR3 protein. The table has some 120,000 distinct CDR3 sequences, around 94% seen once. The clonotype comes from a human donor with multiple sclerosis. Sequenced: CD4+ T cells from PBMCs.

CDR3 amino acids: CASSPRGGTGNTIYF. The DNA of the CDR3 is TGTGCCAGCAGCCCAAGGGGAGGGACTGGAAACACCATATATTTT. The rearrangement joins TRBV7-2 to TRBJ1-3; the D gene is possibly TRBD1 (5 bases). Germline V CDR1 and CDR2: SGHTA, FQGNSA. The CDR3 extends over 15 amino acids. Trimming removed 5 bases at V and 2 bases at J, with 13 bases between.